This T cell receptor beta chain was identified in a study of cytomegalovirus exposure and HLA in healthy donors. PCR amplification relied on 60 Vbeta primers (plus 13 Jbeta primers). The protocol was immunoSEQ multiplex PCR, while the TCRdb copy is restricted to in-frame clones and leaves out a portion. The data hold 130,000 or so clones, with 76% observed a single time. This clone was counted a few times. The CDR3 sequence is 15 residues long. The V and J ends lost 5 bases and 3 bases respectively, with 15 bases between them. Per the germline V gene, CDR1 is SGHRS and CDR2 is YFSETQ. The V call is TRBV5-1, the J call TRBJ2-1, with D possibly being TRBD1 (6 bases). The specimen sequenced was PBMCs. The clonotype was recovered from a female donor in good health and CMV-seropositive. This CDR3 reads CASRKQGNDYNEQFF. Written as DNA, the CDR3 is TGCGCCAGCAGAAAACAGGGTAATGACTACAATGAGCAGTTCTTC.